A single T cell receptor beta chain is shown here with its context. This specimen comes from a study of blood T cell repertoires in COVID-19. About the study: Both acute and convalescent COVID-19 samples were obtained from the United States, Italy and Spain.

The CDR3 sequence is 12 residues long. V lost 4 bases and J 2 bases, leaving 8 bases between the germline ends. Germline V lookup: CDR1 SQVTM, CDR2 ANQGSEA. Per the original methods: Quantification of nucleated cells was approximated via reference gene primer amplification. The repertoire was sequenced with immunoSEQ multiplex PCR; TCRdb's copy has only in-frame clones and lacks some. V, J and clone size were drawn from that table, and D and trimming were deduced from the DNA. Of about 120,000 clones in the sample, around 86% are singletons; the top ten hold roughly 27%. This chain joins TRBV29-1 and TRBJ1-2; D not resolved. Sequencing used peripheral blood. The receptor's source is an elderly woman with acute or convalescent COVID-19. As DNA, the CDR3 is TGCAGCGTTGGGCTTTCCAACTATGGCTACACCTTC. It yields the protein CSVGLSNYGYTF.